A selection of T cell receptor beta chains follows, all from one sample in a study of blood T cells in healthy people across ages. TCRdb reprocessed the 5' RACE reads via MiXCR and lists one record per CDR3 protein. The repertoire has fewer than 750,000 distinct CDR3 sequences, around 52% of them found once; the top ten carry about 13%. Sequencing used blood. These receptors were taken from a woman aged 80 or over in good health. The CDR3 runs from the conserved cysteine through the conserved F or W. A D gene is named only where the DNA matches it firmly. Clone size is given for some rows only: seen once, a few or many times, or a class if the clone is expanded.

clone_size,d_call,cdr3_length,j_call,v_call,cdr3_aa,cdr3_nt
many,TRBD1,15,TRBJ2-3,TRBV7-2,CASSSGQGVVDTQYF,TGTGCCAGCAGCTCAGGACAGGGCGTGGTAGATACGCAGTATTTT
many,TRBD2,13,TRBJ2-1,TRBV29-1,CSVLAGGRSEQFF,TGCAGCGTTCTTGCGGGAGGGCGAAGTGAGCAGTTCTTC
many,NA,12,TRBJ1-4,TRBV7-2,CASSPDMAKLFF,TGTGCCAGCAGCCCCGACATGGCTAAACTGTTTTTT
few,TRBD2,15,TRBJ2-2,TRBV2,CASGGRGANTGELFF,TGTGCCAGCGGTGGACGGGGGGCGAACACCGGGGAGCTGTTTTTT
NA,TRBD1,15,TRBJ1-2,TRBV27,CASSLSTGANYGYTF,TGTGCCAGCAGTTTATCGACAGGGGCTAACTATGGCTACACCTTC
few,NA,16,TRBJ2-1,TRBV9,CASSVWSAGSYNEQFF,TGTGCCAGCAGCGTATGGTCGGCTGGCTCCTACAATGAGCAGTTCTTC
once,NA,13,TRBJ1-3,TRBV29-1,CSVVPFTGNTIYF,TGCAGCGTTGTTCCGTTCACTGGAAACACCATATATTTT
NA,TRBD1,15,TRBJ2-7,TRBV27,CASSLTGPSSYEQYF,TGTGCCAGCAGTCTGACAGGGCCTAGCTCCTACGAGCAGTACTTC
NA,NA,16,TRBJ2-3,TRBV5-1,CASSLALQPSTDTQYF,TGCGCCAGCAGCTTGGCCCTACAGCCTAGCACAGATACGCAGTATTTT
many,NA,13,TRBJ2-1,TRBV20-1,CSASRGAYNEQFF,TGCAGTGCTAGTAGGGGGGCCTACAATGAGCAGTTCTTC
NA,NA,15,TRBJ2-2,TRBV5-1,CASSLGGSVNGELFF,TGCGCCAGCAGCTTAGGAGGGAGCGTGAACGGGGAGCTGTTTTTT
NA,NA,8,TRBJ2-1,TRBV10-3,CATGVSFF,TGTGCCACGGGGGTATCGTTCTTC
few,NA,15,TRBJ1-2,TRBV2,CASTTRAARNYGYTF,TGTGCCAGCACGACCCGCGCGGCTAGAAACTATGGCTACACCTTC
NA,NA,13,TRBJ1-4,TRBV20-1,CSASVGGGEKLFF,TGCAGTGCTAGCGTCGGGGGAGGGGAAAAACTGTTTTTT
NA,NA,12,TRBJ2-1,TRBV28,CASSFVPDEQFF,TGTGCCAGCAGTTTTGTTCCCGATGAGCAGTTCTTC
NA,NA,12,TRBJ1-4,TRBV20-1,CSARSENEKLFF,TGCAGTGCTAGATCAGAGAATGAAAAACTGTTTTTT
NA,NA,16,TRBJ1-1,TRBV28,CASSPSTRGGETEAFF,TGTGCCAGCAGTCCGTCTACAAGGGGCGGGGAAACTGAAGCTTTCTTT
many,TRBD2,13,TRBJ2-7,TRBV27,CASSWGGSGEQYF,TGTGCCAGCAGCTGGGGGGGTTCGGGCGAGCAGTACTTC
NA,NA,13,TRBJ1-1,TRBV10-3,CAISAGVDTEAFF,TGTGCCATCAGTGCGGGGGTTGACACTGAAGCTTTCTTT
many,NA,12,TRBJ1-2,TRBV20-1,CSARGGEGGYTF,TGCAGTGCTAGGGGGGGGGAAGGCGGCTACACCTTC
NA,NA,13,TRBJ2-7,TRBV7-9,CASSWQGSYEQYF,TGTGCCAGCAGCTGGCAGGGCTCCTACGAGCAGTACTTC
few,TRBD1,14,TRBJ1-5,TRBV7-9,CASTRTGGHQPQHF,TGTGCCAGCACACGCACAGGGGGGCATCAGCCCCAGCATTTT
NA,NA,16,TRBJ2-7,TRBV27,CASSLARGLSYNEQYF,TGTGCCAGCAGTCTCGCCAGGGGCCTCTCCTACAATGAGCAGTACTTC
NA,TRBD1,16,TRBJ2-1,TRBV10-3,CAISDPRDRSGNEQFF,TGTGCCATCAGTGACCCACGGGACAGGTCGGGCAATGAGCAGTTCTTC
NA,TRBD2,16,TRBJ2-3,TRBV9,CASSMQTSTSTDTQYF,TGTGCCAGCAGCATGCAGACTAGCACTAGCACAGATACGCAGTATTTT
many,NA,13,TRBJ2-4,TRBV29-1,CSVTGTSRHIQYF,TGCAGCGTCACCGGGACATCCCGGCACATTCAGTACTTC
few,NA,13,TRBJ2-3,TRBV24-1,CATSRAGPDTQYF,TGTGCCACCAGTCGAGCGGGCCCAGATACGCAGTATTTT
many,NA,13,TRBJ2-7,TRBV29-1,CSVELGDPYEQYF,TGCAGCGTTGAATTGGGGGACCCCTACGAGCAGTACTTC
NA,TRBD1,11,TRBJ2-7,TRBV30,CAWGGQTEQYF,TGTGCCTGGGGGGGACAGACCGAGCAGTACTTC
NA,NA,11,TRBJ2-2,TRBV20-1,CSARKSGELFF,TGCAGTGCTAGAAAATCCGGGGAGCTGTTTTTT
many,NA,13,TRBJ2-6,TRBV2,CASSEAGANVLTF,TGTGCCAGCAGTGAAGCCGGGGCCAACGTCCTGACTTTC
NA,TRBD2,14,TRBJ2-7,TRBV20-1,CSAPPGGRRYEQYF,TGCAGTGCTCCACCGGGAGGGAGGCGGTACGAGCAGTACTTC
NA,TRBD1,14,TRBJ2-7,TRBV20-1,CSAREGTALYEQYF,TGCAGTGCTAGAGAAGGGACAGCTCTCTACGAGCAGTACTTC
NA,NA,10,TRBJ1-2,TRBV29-1,CSDETSGYTF,TGCAGCGACGAGACATCGGGCTACACCTTC
many,NA,10,TRBJ2-7,TRBV28,CASSYLKQYF,TGTGCCAGCAGTTACCTAAAGCAGTACTTC
many,NA,14,TRBJ2-1,TRBV5-1,CASRGWSSYNEQFF,TGCGCCAGCAGAGGCTGGAGCTCCTACAATGAGCAGTTCTTC
NA,NA,16,TRBJ2-3,TRBV25-1,CASSEGGRMSTDTQYF,TGTGCCAGCAGTGAAGGTGGCAGGATGAGCACAGATACGCAGTATTTT
many,NA,14,TRBJ2-3,TRBV29-1,CSVEAPQGADTQYF,TGCAGCGTCGAGGCGCCGCAGGGAGCAGATACGCAGTATTTT
NA,TRBD1,15,TRBJ1-1,TRBV12-3/TRBV12-4,CASQRGLSTGSEAFF,TGTGCCAGTCAGAGGGGGCTATCAACAGGGTCTGAAGCTTTCTTT
NA,NA,16,TRBJ1-1,TRBV29-1,CSADRGQGMRNTEAFF,TGCAGCGCCGACCGTGGGCAGGGTATGAGGAACACTGAAGCTTTCTTT
many,NA,15,TRBJ2-3,TRBV20-1,CSARLPGGPTDTQYF,TGCAGTGCTCGACTCCCGGGGGGCCCGACGGATACGCAGTATTTT
many,NA,13,TRBJ2-1,TRBV29-1,CSVGPTGTNEQFF,TGCAGCGTTGGGCCTACAGGGACCAATGAGCAGTTCTTC
NA,NA,12,TRBJ2-5,TRBV20-1,CSASGRTGTQYF,TGCAGTGCTAGCGGGCGGACGGGGACCCAGTACTTC
many,TRBD1,15,TRBJ1-5,TRBV12-3/TRBV12-4,CASSLGTGGYQPQHF,TGTGCCAGCAGTTTAGGGACAGGGGGGTATCAGCCCCAGCATTTT
NA,NA,14,TRBJ2-1,TRBV6-2/TRBV6-3,CASSYSQGVGEQFF,TGTGCCAGCAGTTACTCCCAGGGTGTTGGCGAGCAGTTCTTC
few,NA,16,TRBJ2-2,TRBV21-1,CASSKSPTTNTGELFF,TGTGCCAGCAGCAAAAGCCCTACCACGAACACCGGGGAGCTGTTTTTT
few,NA,14,TRBJ2-5,TRBV12-3/TRBV12-4,CASIQGWVGETQYF,TGTGCCAGCATCCAGGGGTGGGTCGGGGAGACCCAGTACTTC
NA,NA,16,TRBJ2-7,TRBV7-9,CASSPHRASPRYEQYF,TGTGCCAGCAGCCCTCACAGGGCTAGCCCGCGCTACGAGCAGTACTTC
many,TRBD1,13,TRBJ1-2,TRBV15,CATSVGQGLGYTF,TGTGCCACCAGCGTGGGACAGGGGCTTGGCTACACCTTC
NA,NA,15,TRBJ2-2,TRBV2,CASSEALPNTGELFF,TGTGCCAGCAGTGAAGCGCTTCCAAACACCGGGGAGCTGTTTTTT
once,NA,12,TRBJ2-1,TRBV28,CASSHQYNEQFF,TGTGCCAGCAGTCACCAGTACAATGAGCAGTTCTTC
NA,NA,14,TRBJ2-5,TRBV6-1,CASVTRPYQETQYF,TGTGCCAGCGTAACTAGACCGTACCAAGAGACCCAGTACTTC
NA,NA,18,TRBJ2-6,TRBV28,CASSVPGLTSSGANVLTF,TGTGCCAGCAGCGTACCAGGTTTGACGAGCTCTGGGGCCAACGTCCTGACTTTC
NA,NA,14,TRBJ1-4,TRBV27,CASRRRGDDEKLFF,TGTGCCAGCAGGAGGCGGGGGGATGATGAAAAACTGTTTTTT
many,NA,14,TRBJ2-1,TRBV9,CASSVAGAHNEQFF,TGTGCCAGCAGCGTAGCAGGAGCCCACAATGAGCAGTTCTTC
NA,TRBD1,15,TRBJ2-4,TRBV7-2,CASSQNRGLKNIQYF,TGTGCCAGCAGCCAGAACAGGGGTCTCAAAAACATTCAGTACTTC
few,NA,15,TRBJ2-7,TRBV2,CASSEQGKYNNEQYF,TGTGCCAGCAGTGAACAGGGAAAATACAACAATGAGCAGTACTTC